This entry is about one TCR beta chain. Its antigen is currently not known. Nothing much larger sits one base from this clone, and base qualities are not available. These data belong to a study of cytomegalovirus exposure and HLA in healthy donors (dated by TCRdb to 2016 to 2017). For the wider study: In an earlier analysis of 450 to 750 of the donors, 250 to 350 Gb of sequence data and 90 million to 120 million unique TCR beta sequences from 180 million or so T cells were reported. Along with the approximately 600-subject first cohort, a separate validation cohort of 120 different subjects was used. A later genetic analysis took genome-wide SNP genotypes for about 65% of the 666 donors and used that subset as a discovery cohort. About five DR-DQ haplotypes were treated as single units for association and clustering because of strong linkage in the cohort. Of the roughly 420 genotyped donors, 65% to 90% were placed in the genetic ancestry cluster associated with self-reported Caucasian donors. An earlier analysis of around 640 of the donors used high-throughput TCR beta sequencing to judge whether each TCR beta V gene segment behaved as functional or pseudogenic. Among about 400 genotyped donors of the cohort, an average of roughly 230,000 unique TCR beta nucleotide sequences was sequenced per donor, of which 15% to 20% were non-productive. Every discovery cohort repertoire had been produced on one sequencing platform. The T cell repertoires of under 700 subjects were profiled by immunosequencing and related to cytomegalovirus serostatus. Around 330 gigabases of sequencing data and around 85 million unique TCR sequences made up an early release that covered 500 to 700 HLA-typed donors. Both class I and class II loci were covered by HLA typing, at four-digit resolution. The number of donors typed differed by locus, with roughly 620-630 for A, B, C, DRB1 and DQB1, around 500 for DQA1, 600 to 610 for DPA1, and over 400 for DPB1. The study combined high-throughput TCR immunosequencing, statistical association of individual TCRs with disease status, and machine learning to predict cytomegalovirus infection status. Donor age, sex, ethnicity and CMV serostatus were compiled alongside the repertoire data. To study patterns of TCR occurrence, a later analysis re-analyzed previously published TCR beta repertoires from 650 to 750 donors and added high-resolution HLA genotyping. The aim of the study was to test whether cataloging public T cell receptors could identify signatures of past pathogen exposure. In the later analysis, no new phenotypic data were used to find candidate immune exposures; instead, reliance was placed on TCR beta sequences and their occurrence across donors.

In total, approximately 690 healthy bone marrow donors made up the cohort. All cohort members were sampled while nominally healthy, although unrecorded immune exposures were likely present. The donor was CMV seropositive and was included in the group of approximately 310 seropositive cohort members. A peripheral blood sample was collected from each donor, and TCR beta sequencing was performed on peripheral blood mononuclear cells. Genomic DNA was extracted from the blood cell samples with the Qiagen DNeasy Blood Extraction Kit. The receptor library was made with the immunoSEQ multiplex PCR assay. For the multiplex PCR, a mixture combining 60 forward primers for TCR Vbeta segments and 13 reverse primers for TCR Jbeta segments was used. A multiplex PCR assay on genomic DNA amplified the CDR3 region of rearranged TCR beta genes. On the Illumina HiSeq System, the amplified TCR beta libraries were sequenced as 87-base-pair reads. Per the original workflow: A later analysis counted tens of millions of unique TCR beta chains across the approximately 700 repertoires, and about 10 million of these chains were shared by at least two donors. A nearest-neighbor algorithm error-corrected the raw reads and collapsed the reads into unique sequences, merging closely related sequences to remove PCR and sequencing errors. CDR3 sequences were aligned to IMGT reference sequences to assign V, D and J gene segments. Each retained sequence needed at least a six-nucleotide match to both a V gene segment and a J gene segment. A rearrangement counted as productive if the CDR3 had no stop codons and remained in frame with V and J, and every other rearrangement counted as non-productive. Following IMGT convention, CDR3 was defined as the stretch from the second conserved V-encoded cysteine up to the conserved J-encoded phenylalanine. In an earlier analysis of just under 600 of the donors, sequences lacking an unambiguous match to a single V gene segment were excluded. An earlier analysis of several hundred of the donors called V segments functional above 56.7% productive rearrangements and segregating when the between-donor standard deviation exceeded 5%. To diagnose cytomegalovirus status from the catalog of TCR beta chain sequences, a statistical classification framework was built. V and J gene assignment, in a later analysis, came from comparing TCR nucleotide sequences with IMGT/GENE-DB human TR gene sequences. In a later analysis, CDR3 sequences and most-parsimonious VDJ recombination scenarios were assigned using the TCRdist pipeline. A later analysis defined each TCR beta chain by its CDR3 amino acid sequence plus V-gene family, and excluded reads lacking a unique V-gene family. In a later analysis, approximately 590 highly shared, low-generation-probability nucleotide sequences were removed to address suspected cross-contamination and a sequencing artifact. A later analysis calculated a clonal expansion index for each public chain from normalized within-repertoire ranks of inferred template counts. Generation probabilities in a later analysis came from a VDJ recombination model fitted to out-of-frame rearrangements, and those results were checked against IGoR. In a later analysis, hypergeometric tests were used to score TCR-TCR, TCR-HLA and TCR-CMV co-occurrence, with a repertoire-size bias correction applied to TCR pairs. In a later analysis, false discovery rates were estimated by permuting HLA or CMV assignments 20 times. In a later analysis, co-occurring TCRs were grouped using DBSCAN, and TCRdist sequence similarity was added for clustering within HLA-allele-positive subsets. For co-occurrence clustering, repertoires with fewer than 30,000 or more than 120,000 public chains were excluded, along with a handful of repertoires with anomalous nucleotide sharing. Imported from immuneACCESS, the table was reduced by TCRdb to in-frame sequences with V and J called. These copies leave out some clones; in studies compared against another copy, an unresolved V gene accounts for under half, and the cause of the remainder is not known. V, J and clone size are those of that table, while D and trimming were read from the DNA. For this sample the table gives about 100,000 clones, of which 55% to 85% were detected only once. In total, the top ten clones hold more than 15% of the sample.

Study-level results and caveats: Linkage disequilibrium might explain the correlated functional status among segregating V segments, but an unknown experimental factor could not be excluded. Because counts were too low, about 18 rarely observed V segments, including chromosome 9 orphons, were excluded from the earlier analysis of 587 of the donors. In a later analysis, 16,951 TCR beta sequences were associated with specific HLA alleles at a false discovery rate of 0.05. In an earlier analysis of 587 of the donors, most TCR beta V segments were observed in productive rearrangements about 87% or about 30% of the time, broadly matching IMGT annotations. In this cohort, only TCR beta chains were sequenced, and detectable features were limited by the absence of alpha or paired-chain data. The study listed over 150 TCR beta chains as associated with cytomegalovirus. Across donors, most TCR sequences were observed very rarely, whereas some public TCRs were present in many individuals. For the cohort, immune exposure information was limited to CMV serostatus. A later analysis found that TCR association rates varied across HLA loci, with DRB1 alleles showing the most associated TCRs and HLA-C alleles the fewest. In a later analysis, HLA-associated TCR beta chains showed more clonal expansion and lower generation probabilities than non-associated chains that were equally common. A few of the identified cytomegalovirus-associated TCR beta chains were confirmed in vitro to be specific for cytomegalovirus antigens. Roughly uniform sequencing depth across donors was assumed in presence/absence analyses, although this assumption may not hold. Several of the top co-occurrence clusters appeared to be linked to parvovirus B19, influenza, CMV and Epstein-Barr virus, according to a later analysis. In a later genetic analysis, fewer N-insertions in productive TCRs were reported among donors in an Asian-associated ancestry cluster than the roughly 700-donor mean. In both the original and validation cohorts, the classifier was reported to diagnose cytomegalovirus status with high specificity and sensitivity. A cluster of highly shared sequence variants was judged likely to be a technical artifact of the sequencing pipeline. In a later analysis, most CMV-associated TCR beta chains were found to appear HLA-restricted, with HLA associations seemingly driven largely by CMV exposure. The authors suggested that the approach could potentially be generalized to other disease states and immunological phenotypes. When HLA alleles, especially DR and DQ, strongly co-occurred, attributing TCR associations to individual alleles was difficult. V-gene and J-gene trimming of TCR beta chains was associated with a missense DCLRE1C variant in a later genetic analysis, and the association was replicated in an independent cohort. Because HLA typing was missing for some donors at each locus, association tests included only the typed subset. A further reported finding was that TCR beta sequences accurately predicted the HLA-A and HLA-B alleles for most subjects in the first cohort.

The material sequenced was PBMCs. This TCR was recovered from a young woman in good health and CMV-seropositive.

The DNA sequence is given as TGTGCCAGCAGTTACTCTGGGCCCCCGGTTCTCCACTTT. Its amino acids are CASSYSGPPVLHF. The chain uses TRBV6-6 and TRBJ1-6, with the D segment identity uncertain. Its CDR3 holds 13 amino acids, cysteine through phenylalanine. Only the CDR3 portion is preserved as DNA: 39 bases, with reading frame beginning at the first base. The V end loses 0 bases and the J end loses 16 bases, and a stretch of 13 bases separates them. The germline V gene (reference sequence) yields MNHNY for CDR1 and SVGAGI for CDR2.